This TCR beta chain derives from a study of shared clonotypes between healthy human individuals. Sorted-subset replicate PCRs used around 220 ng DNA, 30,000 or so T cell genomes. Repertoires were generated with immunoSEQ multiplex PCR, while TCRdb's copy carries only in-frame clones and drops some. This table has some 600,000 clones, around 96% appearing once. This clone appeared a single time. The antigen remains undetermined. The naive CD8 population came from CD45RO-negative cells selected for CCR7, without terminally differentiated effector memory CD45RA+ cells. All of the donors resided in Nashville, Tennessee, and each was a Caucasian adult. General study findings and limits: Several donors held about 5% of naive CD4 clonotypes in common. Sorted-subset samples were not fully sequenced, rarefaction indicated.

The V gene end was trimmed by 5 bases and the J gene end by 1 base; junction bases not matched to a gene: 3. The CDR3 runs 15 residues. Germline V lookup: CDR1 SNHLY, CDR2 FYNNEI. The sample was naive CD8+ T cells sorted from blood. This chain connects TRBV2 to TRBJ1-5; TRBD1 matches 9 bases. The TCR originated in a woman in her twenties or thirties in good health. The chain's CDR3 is CASSNTGGSNQPQHF. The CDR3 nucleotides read TGTGCCAGCAGTAATACAGGGGGCAGCAATCAGCCCCAGCATTTT.